What follows are 32 T cell receptor beta chains derived from one specimen sequenced in a study of cytomegalovirus exposure and HLA in healthy donors. PCR involved 60 Vbeta and 13 Jbeta primers. Only in-frame clones appear in the TCRdb table, and some are missing; sequencing was by immunoSEQ multiplex PCR. The table records 100,000 to 150,000 clones, just under 85% of them present only once. Sequenced: PBMCs. The receptors shown here come from a boy between 2 and 10 years old in good health and CMV-seronegative.

This chain uses TRBV28 with TRBJ2-7, with 7 bases aligning to TRBD2. The germline V gene has CDR1 MDHEN and CDR2 SYDVKM. There are 15 residues in the CDR3. V trimming: 6 bases; J trimming: 6 bases; junction bases outside the gene matches: 14. The chain's CDR3 is CASSPLREFGPEQYV. The CDR3 DNA reads as TGTGCCAGCAGCCCTTTGCGGGAGTTTGGGCCCGAGCAGTACGTC.

The chain combines TRBV12-5 with TRBJ2-3; TRBD2 might be the D (6 bases). V lost 6 bases and J lost 1, with 17 bases in between. The CDR3 spans 16 residues. Germline V lookup: CDR1 LGHNT, CDR2 FRNRAP. As DNA, the CDR3 is TGTGCTAGTGGCTTTATTAGCGGAGCGGGCACAGATACGCAGTATTTT. This sequence encodes CASGFISGAGTDTQYF.

The chain has TRBV27 and TRBJ1-2, with 7 bases lining up with TRBD1. The CDR3 runs to 13 residues. With V trimmed by 5 bases and J by 4 bases, 4 bases remained unmatched. Germline CDR1 is MNHEY and CDR2 is SMNVEV (reference sequence). The CDR3 DNA reads as TGTGCCAGCAGTCCCACAGGGGTCTATGGCTACACCTTC. Its translation is CASSPTGVYGYTF.

The CDR3 nucleotides are TGTGCCAGCACTCCAAGGGACAGGGGGACGGGGGATAACACTGAAGCTTTCTTT. This codes for CASTPRDRGTGDNTEAFF. This chain links TRBV2 with TRBJ1-1; 11 bases map to TRBD1. Germline V gene data show CDR1 as SNHLY and CDR2 as FYNNEI. V lost 7 bases to trimming and J lost 2 bases; unmatched junction nucleotides: 15. This CDR3 is built from 18 residues.

The V call is TRBV5-1, the J call TRBJ1-1; possibly TRBD1 for D (6 bases). This CDR3 comprises 15 residues. Germline V CDR1 and CDR2: SGHRS, YFSETQ. The V end lost 3 bases, the J end lost 0 bases, and 12 bases lay between the germline ends. CDR3 in DNA: TGCGCCAGCAGCTCTCGGACAGACCTGAACACTGAAGCTTTCTTT. Protein sequence: CASSSRTDLNTEAFF.

This clone was found a few times. The CDR3 nucleotides read TGTGCCAGCAGCCAAGAAGGAAGGATCAGGGAGACCCAGTACTTC. This translates into CASSQEGRIRETQYF. The J gene is TRBJ2-5, the V gene TRBV14; D remains unclear. CDR1 SGHDN and CDR2 FVKESK come from the germline V gene. This CDR3 has 15 amino acids. V was pared by 0 bases and J by 5 bases, with 13 bases between. The full variable domain, rest sourced from reference TRBV14 and TRBJ2-5, is EAGVTQFPSHSVIEKGQTVTLRCDPISGHDNLYWYRRVMGKEIKFLLHFVKESKQDESGMPNNRFLAERTGGTYSTLKVQPAELEDSGVYFCASSQEGRIRETQYFGPGTRLLVL.

The chain employs TRBV7-3 and TRBJ2-3; possible D gene TRBD1, 6 bases. Germline CDR1 SGHTA, CDR2 FQGTGA. V was trimmed by 3 bases and J by 4 bases, leaving 8 bases between them. The CDR3 length is 13 residues. The CDR3 sequence is CASSLGAADTQYF. The CDR3 region has the DNA TGTGCCAGCAGCTTGGGGGCGGCAGATACGCAGTATTTT.

The chain uses TRBV5-4 and TRBJ2-5, with TRBD2 as a possible D gene (6 bases). The CDR3 is 13 amino acids. The V end lost 2 bases, the J end lost 2 bases, and 7 bases lay between the germline ends. CDR1 is SGHNT, CDR2 YYREEE, per germline (reference sequence). The CDR3 DNA follows: TGTGCCAGCAGCTTCGGAGGGCAAGAGACCCAGTACTTC. Its protein product is CASSFGGQETQYF.

This clone was recorded a few times. V usage is TRBV5-6 and J usage is TRBJ2-5; maybe TRBD1 (5 bases). Trimming removed 1 base at V and 4 bases at J, with 17 bases between. Germline V gives CDR1 SGHDT, CDR2 YYEEEE. The CDR3 is 16 residues long. CDR3 in amino acids: CASSLYSGARGETQYF. As DNA, the CDR3 is TGTGCCAGCAGCTTGTATTCTGGGGCGCGAGGAGAGACCCAGTACTTC.

The J gene is TRBJ2-3, the V gene TRBV29-1, with D perhaps matching TRBD1 (5 bases). This CDR3 contains 13 residues. Trimming shortened V by 4 bases and J by 2 bases, and 10 bases separated the two germline ends. Germline CDR1 reads SQVTM; CDR2 reads ANQGSEA. The CDR3 sequence is CSVGWGLTDTQYF. CDR3 nucleotides: TGCAGCGTTGGGTGGGGCCTCACAGATACGCAGTATTTT.

This clone appeared a few times. The DNA is omitted, as the CDR3 cannot be located on it reliably, and the CDR3 follows TCRdb's listing. The genes are TRBV7-9 and TRBJ2-7; the table calls TRBD2, which could not be checked here. The length of the CDR3 is 11 amino acids, counting both ends. Germline V CDR1 and CDR2: SEHNR, FQNEAQ (reference sequence). The CDR3 spells CSSSFGRGAYF.

The rearrangement links TRBV7-8 to TRBJ1-4, with D hard to call. Trimming pared 5 bases from V and 7 bases from J, leaving 8 bases between. CDR1 SGHVS and CDR2 FQNEAQ come from the germline V gene. The CDR3 is 12 residues long. The CDR3 spells CASSAIPEKLFF. CDR3 DNA sequence: TGTGCCAGCAGCGCTATACCTGAAAAACTGTTTTTT. The full variable domain, its missing parts supplied by reference TRBV7-8 and TRBJ1-4, is GAGVSQSPRYKVAKRGQDVALRCDPISGHVSLFWYQQALGQGPEFLTYFQNEAQLDKSGLPSDRFFAERPEGSVSTLKIQRTQQEDSAVYLCASSAIPEKLFFGSGTQLSVL.

The gene calls are TRBV19 and TRBJ2-7; D ambiguous. The CDR3 contains 13 residues. Germline V gene data show CDR1 as LNHDA and CDR2 as SQIVND (reference sequence). Trimming left V 8 bases short and J 0 bases short, with 11 bases between. The CDR3 coding sequence is TGTGCCAGTGCGGCTGAGAGCTCCTACGAGCAGTACTTC. Its protein product is CASAAESSYEQYF. Full variable domain (outside the CDR3, taken from reference TRBV19 and TRBJ2-7): DGGITQSPKYLFRKEGQNVTLSCEQNLNHDAMYWYRQDPGQGLRLIYYSQIVNDFQKGDIAEGYSVSREKKESFPLTVTSAQKNPTAFYLCASAAESSYEQYFGPGTRLTVT.

This clone was counted at least ten times. CDR3 coding DNA: TGCGCCAGCAGCCAAGCCACGGGGGACTCCTACGAGCAGTACTTC. This encodes CASSQATGDSYEQYF. V usage is TRBV4-3 and J usage is TRBJ2-7, with D possibly TRBD2 on 6 matching bases. Trimming stripped 1 base from V and 0 bases from J, with 10 bases between. Germline loops: CDR1 LGHNA, CDR2 YSLEER. The CDR3 has 15 residues.

This chain links TRBV19 with TRBJ1-2; 8 nucleotides line up with TRBD1. V shed 3 bases and J 4 bases; nucleotides not matched to a gene: 7. The CDR3 spans 15 residues. Germline CDR1 LNHDA, CDR2 SQIVND (reference sequence). CDR3 loop: CASSIPGQATYGYTF. In nucleotides, the CDR3 is TGTGCCAGTAGTATTCCGGGACAGGCAACCTATGGCTACACCTTC.

The rearrangement joins TRBV29-1 to TRBJ1-1, with 8 bases matching TRBD1. This CDR3 region has 13 residues. The germline CDR1 and CDR2 sequences are SQVTM and ANQGSEA. J lost 2 bases, V lost 7 bases, and 6 bases had no gene match. CDR3 sequence (DNA): TGCAGCGGGGAAGGACAGGGAAACACTGAAGCTTTCTTT. It codes for CSGEGQGNTEAFF.

The V call is TRBV7-2, the J call TRBJ1-1, with D hard to call. Germline-derived CDR1 and CDR2 are SGHTA and FQGNSA. Between the trimmed V and J ends, which lost 3 bases and 3 bases, there was a span of 8 bases. The CDR3 contains 13 residues. This chain's CDR3 is CASSFAKYTEAFF. The CDR3 DNA is TGTGCCAGCAGCTTTGCGAAGTACACTGAAGCTTTCTTT.

The V call is TRBV30, the J call TRBJ1-1, with D uncertain. Trimming pared 0 bases from V and 6 bases from J, leaving 26 bases between. This CDR3 is 18 amino acids long. CDR1 and CDR2 from the germline V gene are GTSNPN and SVGIG (reference sequence). The CDR3 nucleotides read TGTGCCTGGAGTGTACGTGGCTTCGGAGTTATGATAGGCGCTGAAGCTTTCTTT. Encoded protein: CAWSVRGFGVMIGAEAFF.

The V call is TRBV13, the J call TRBJ2-7; D is uncertain. The CDR3 has 14 residues. Germline V gene lookup returns CDR1 PRHDT and CDR2 FYEKMQ (reference sequence). V was cut by 4 bases and J by 1 base, with 11 bases left in between. The CDR3 spells CASSSTETSYEQYF. The CDR3 coding sequence is TGTGCCAGCAGCTCCACAGAGACGTCCTACGAGCAGTACTTC.

This chain links TRBV4-1 with TRBJ2-7; D is unclear. Per germline, CDR1 MGHRA and CDR2 YSYEKL. Between the trimmed V and J ends, which lost 4 bases and 5 bases, there was a span of 12 bases. This CDR3 has 13 residues. In nucleotides, the CDR3 is TGCGCCAGCAGCCCGGTGAGGAGCAACGAGCAGTACTTC. Translated: CASSPVRSNEQYF.

The chain couples TRBV7-9 to TRBJ1-3; perhaps TRBD1 as D (5 bases). Per germline, CDR1 SEHNR and CDR2 FQNEAQ (reference sequence). This CDR3 region has 14 residues. V lost 2 bases, J lost 4 bases, and 9 bases lay in between. CDR3 bases: TGTGCCAGCAGCTTAACAGGTGCGGGAAACACCATATATTTT. Residues: CASSLTGAGNTIYF.

This chain links TRBV2 with TRBJ2-6, with D possibly matching TRBD1 (5 bases). CDR3 length: 17 amino acids. Germline assignment: CDR1 SNHLY and CDR2 FYNNEI. Trimming left V 6 bases short and J 0 bases short, with 15 bases between. This CDR3 is CASSGSPTGSGANVLTF. The CDR3 DNA is TGTGCCAGCAGCGGCTCTCCCACAGGCTCTGGGGCCAACGTCCTGACTTTC.

This sequence joins TRBV7-9 and TRBJ1-5; maybe TRBD1 (6 bases). There are 15 residues in the CDR3. Germline values: CDR1 SEHNR, CDR2 FQNEAQ (reference sequence). Trimming left V 1 base short and J 5 bases short, with 12 bases between. CDR3 coding DNA: TGTGCCAGCAGCTTAGGGAACAGGGCAGATCAGCCCCAGCATTTT. Protein: CASSLGNRADQPQHF.

The chain is built from TRBV9 and TRBJ2-5, with 8 bases fitting TRBD2. Germline values: CDR1 SGDLS, CDR2 YYNGEE. CDR3 length: 15 amino acids. V dropped 0 bases and J dropped 5; count of bases not matched to a gene: 6. The CDR3 here is CASSVAGGAMETQYF. Here the CDR3 DNA reads TGTGCCAGCAGCGTAGCGGGGGGGGCGATGGAGACCCAGTACTTC.

The CDR3 loop is CASSLGQGVTNEQFF. The CDR3 nucleotides are TGCGCCAGCAGCTTGGGCCAAGGGGTGACCAATGAGCAGTTCTTC. V is TRBV5-1 and J is TRBJ2-1; possible D gene TRBD1, 5 bases. Germline V gene data show CDR1 as SGHRS and CDR2 as YFSETQ. The CDR3 sequence is 15 residues long. Trimming removed 0 bases from V and 6 bases from J, with 13 bases in between. The variable domain in full, completed from reference TRBV5-1 and TRBJ2-1, reads KAGVTQTPRYLIKTRGQQVTLSCSPISGHRSVSWYQQTPGQGLQFLFEYFSETQRNKGNFPGRFSGRQFSNSRSEMNVSTLELGDSALYLCASSLGQGVTNEQFFGPGTRLTVL.

The chain is built from TRBV5-1 and TRBJ2-1; D might be TRBD2 (6 bases). The germline gives CDR1 SGHRS, CDR2 YFSETQ. The CDR3 is 17 amino acids. Trimming took 1 base from V and 0 from J, leaving 14 bases between them. DNA of the CDR3: TGCGCCAGCAGCTTGAACATGGGGGGAAGCTCCTACAATGAGCAGTTCTTC. Its translation: CASSLNMGGSSYNEQFF.

Remarks on this clone: One end of the junction varies from germline; a read error may be responsible. The gene calls are TRBV29-1 and TRBJ1-2; D not certain. There are 13 residues in the CDR3. Germline V CDR1 and CDR2: SQVTM, ANQGSEA. The CDR3: CSVVSGEIYGYPF. The CDR3 DNA reads TGCAGCGTCGTTTCGGGAGAGATCTATGGCTACCCCTTC.

CDR3 bases: TGTGCCAGCAGAACGACAGGTGAACGTACCGGGGAGCTGTTTTTT. It translates to CASRTTGERTGELFF. V gene TRBV2 combines with J gene TRBJ2-2, with D possibly matching TRBD1 (6 bases). The CDR3 loop spans 15 amino acids. Between the trimmed V and J ends, which lost 6 bases and 5 bases, there was a span of 16 bases. Germline V gives CDR1 SNHLY, CDR2 FYNNEI.

The chain employs TRBV7-3 and TRBJ2-2; 11 bases map to TRBD2. CDR3 length equals 16 residues. Trimming at V came to 5 bases and at J to 5 bases, leaving 7 bases not matched to a gene. Germline V gene data show CDR1 as SGHTA and CDR2 as FQGTGA. The DNA for the CDR3 is TGTGCCAGCAGCCCCTTAGCGGGAGGGTTGACCGGGGAGCTGTTTTTT. It yields the protein CASSPLAGGLTGELFF.

V is TRBV19 and J is TRBJ2-1, with a possible D match to TRBD2 (6 bases). Germline CDR1 reads LNHDA; CDR2 reads SQIVND (reference sequence). The CDR3 sequence is 14 residues long. The V gene lost 4 bases and the J gene lost 4 bases, with 11 bases spanning the gap. CDR3 DNA: TGTGCCAGTAGTACGTTGGGGGGATACAATGAGCAGTTCTTC. Encoded protein: CASSTLGGYNEQFF.

This chain links TRBV7-2 with TRBJ2-7; TRBD2 is a possible D gene (6 bases). Trimming removed 5 bases from V and 3 bases from J, with 14 bases in between. This CDR3 region has 14 residues. Germline assignment: CDR1 SGHTA and CDR2 FQGNSA. CDR3 loop: CASSEPGLVYEQYF. CDR3 bases: TGTGCCAGCAGCGAGCCGGGACTCGTCTACGAGCAGTACTTC.

J is TRBJ2-2 and V is TRBV19; D is possibly TRBD2 (5 bases). The CDR3 is 12 residues long. The germline V gene has CDR1 LNHDA and CDR2 SQIVND (reference sequence). The germline V and J ends were trimmed by 3 bases and 8 bases, with 7 bases remaining between them. CDR3 protein: CASSMGGGELFF. The CDR3 DNA reads as TGTGCCAGTAGTATGGGCGGGGGGGAGCTGTTTTTT. Full variable domain (outside the CDR3, taken from reference TRBV19 and TRBJ2-2): DGGITQSPKYLFRKEGQNVTLSCEQNLNHDAMYWYRQDPGQGLRLIYYSQIVNDFQKGDIAEGYSVSREKKESFPLTVTSAQKNPTAFYLCASSMGGGELFFGEGSRLTVL.